These T cell receptor beta chains were read from a single sample in a study of T cells in Graves' hyperthyroidism and ophthalmopathy. TCRdb ran MiXCR on the multiplex PCR reads and lists one entry per CDR3 protein. The sample has about 420,000 distinct CDR3 sequences, 15% to 17% seen once. What was sequenced was blood. These TCRs come from a woman aged 18-29 years with Graves' hyperthyroidism. Each CDR3 is given with its conserved first and last residue. Each record gives: J gene, V gene, CDR3 length, D gene, CDR3 protein. A D gene is named only where the DNA matches it firmly.

>TRBJ2-5|TRBV11-3|14|TRBD1
CASSQTGARETQYF
>TRBJ2-3|TRBV7-6|12|NA
CASGVYTDTQYF
>TRBJ1-2|TRBV9|12|NA
CASTATNYGYTF
>TRBJ1-4|TRBV2|15|NA
CASAPRVATNEKLFF
>TRBJ1-4|TRBV7-8|16|NA
CASSFPPGPANEKLFF
>TRBJ2-7|TRBV11-2|20|NA
CASSLDPPPRGREQNNEQYF
>TRBJ1-5|TRBV6-1|14|NA
CASNFPGTNQPQHF
>TRBJ2-1|TRBV12-3/TRBV12-4|15|NA
CASSLDGASYNEQFF
>TRBJ2-7|TRBV20-1|16|NA
CSASTSGPFSSYEQYF
>TRBJ2-1|TRBV7-9|16|NA
CASPRKGLSSYNEQFF
>TRBJ2-3|TRBV20-1|15|TRBD2
CSADPSGRAGDTQYF
>TRBJ2-5|TRBV2|12|TRBD2
CASGGPAGGEYF
>TRBJ2-3|TRBV5-1|16|NA
CASSLLAGAGEDTQYF
>TRBJ2-3|TRBV7-9|15|TRBD1
CASSQGRQGTDTQYF
>TRBJ2-3|TRBV12-3/TRBV12-4|15|NA
CASSLGGQSTDTQYF
>TRBJ2-1|TRBV7-8|14|TRBD2
CASSFSGGWNEQFF
>TRBJ2-6|TRBV12-3/TRBV12-4|19|TRBD2
CASSPRLAGGGAGANVLTF
>TRBJ2-3|TRBV5-1|17|NA
CASSLYLTGTSTDTQYF
>TRBJ2-1|TRBV7-3|13|TRBD2
CASSLAGDNEQFF
>TRBJ2-7|TRBV5-4|14|NA
CASSRGSGSYEQYF
>TRBJ1-3|TRBV10-3|14|NA
CAISVSGSGNTIYF
>TRBJ2-7|TRBV7-2|15|TRBD2
CASSLRTSGGYEQYF
>TRBJ2-2|TRBV20-1|12|TRBD1
CSATQQGQGRFF
>TRBJ2-1|TRBV5-1|15|NA
CASSLVGRGSDEQFF
>TRBJ1-1|TRBV18|15|NA
CASSPPPGGDTEAFF
>TRBJ1-2|TRBV6-1|14|NA
CASRPGGEGDGYTF
>TRBJ1-2|TRBV6-2/TRBV6-3|13|NA
CASSYTRGTGYTF
>TRBJ1-1|TRBV29-1|13|NA
CSAWTQGGTEAFF
>TRBJ1-5|TRBV27|12|NA
CASCTGNQPQHF
>TRBJ1-5|TRBV28|15|TRBD1
CASSTGGNSNQPQHF
>TRBJ2-4|TRBV2|17|NA
CASSDSVRVGAKNIQYF
>TRBJ1-1|TRBV7-9|11|NA
CASSLSPEAFF
>TRBJ1-2|TRBV10-3|13|NA
CAISVRQEDGYTF
>TRBJ2-5|TRBV7-8|16|NA
CASSRVRWDNQETQYF
>TRBJ1-6|TRBV7-2|15|NA
CASSSRQSYNSPLHF
>TRBJ2-6|TRBV12-3/TRBV12-4|15|NA
CASSRRGSGANVLTF
>TRBJ2-5|TRBV5-1|15|NA
CASSWAGPEQETQYF
>TRBJ1-2|TRBV7-9|14|NA
CASSLKMRNYGYTF
>TRBJ2-3|TRBV6-2/TRBV6-3|16|TRBD2
CASSYSSGRATDTQYF
>TRBJ2-7|TRBV28|13|NA
CASSLTETYEQYF
>TRBJ2-7|TRBV5-1|17|NA
CASSPRLQVGAPGEQYF
>TRBJ2-5|TRBV11-2|15|TRBD1
CASTPTGSLGETQYF
>TRBJ2-2|TRBV2|14|NA
CASSEAIASGELFF
>TRBJ1-1|TRBV5-4|15|NA
CASSLERVFDTEAFF
>TRBJ2-7|TRBV3-1|15|TRBD2
CASRLRTSGVYEQYF
>TRBJ2-4|TRBV7-9|11|NA
CASSEKNIQYF